A selection of T cell receptor beta chains follows, all from one sample in a study of blood T cell repertoires in COVID-19. Sequencing used immunoSEQ multiplex PCR; TCRdb keeps in-frame clones, though not all of them. The sample contains over 50,000 clones, roughly 90% of which appear only once. Sequencing was carried out using peripheral blood. All receptors come from a man older than 75 with acute or convalescent COVID-19. CDR3s include the opening cysteine and the closing phenylalanine or tryptophan. D genes are given only for firm matches. Size is stated for part of the rows, as once, few or many counts, or as a class when the clone is expanded.

>-|-|TRBJ2-1|TRBV15
TGTGCCACCAGCAGAGATTCTAACAGATTCAATGAGCAGTTCTTC
CATSRDSNRFNEQFF
>-|TRBD2|TRBJ2-1|TRBV12-5
TGTGCTAGTGGATGGGGAGGTAGCGGGAACAATGAGCAGTTCTTC
CASGWGGSGNNEQFF
>-|-|TRBJ1-5|TRBV19
TGTGCCAGTAGTATTGGGCAGTATAGCAATCAGCCCCAGCATTTT
CASSIGQYSNQPQHF
>-|-|TRBJ2-1|TRBV1
TGCACCAGCAGCCAGTCGGGACTAGCGGGGGTAGAAAATGAGCAGTTCTTC
CTSSQSGLAGVENEQFF
>-|-|TRBJ1-2|TRBV19
TGTGCCAGTAGTATAGAGGACTGGGGTGGCTACACCTTC
CASSIEDWGGYTF
>-|-|TRBJ1-1|TRBV5-1
TGCGCCAGCAGCTACAGTGGCGCCTGGAACGCTGAAGCTTTCTTT
CASSYSGAWNAEAFF
>-|-|TRBJ1-6|TRBV5-6
TGTGCCAGCTCCTTTGGAATGCTGGGGGGGAATTCACCCCTCCACTTT
CASSFGMLGGNSPLHF
>-|-|TRBJ1-2|TRBV10-2
TGCGCCAGCAGTGAAGCCCCCTACTATGGCTACACCTTC
CASSEAPYYGYTF
>few|-|TRBJ2-7|TRBV7-6
TGTGCCAGCAGCGTGAGCTCCTACGAGCAGTACTTC
CASSVSSYEQYF
>-|TRBD1|TRBJ2-1|TRBV9
TGTGCCAGCAGCGTAGGGGACAGGGTGGACTACAATGAGCAGTTCTTC
CASSVGDRVDYNEQFF
>-|TRBD1|TRBJ2-5|TRBV7-9
TGTGCCAGCAGCCACCGTACAGGGGTAGAGACCCAGTACTTC
CASSHRTGVETQYF
>-|-|TRBJ2-5|TRBV24-1
TGTGCCACCGCCGCCGGTAGTCAAGAGACCCAGTACTTC
CATAAGSQETQYF
>-|TRBD2|TRBJ2-1|TRBV19
TGTGCCAGTAGCTCCCTAGCGGGGGGGTACAATGAGCAGTTCTTC
CASSSLAGGYNEQFF